These T cell receptor beta chains were read from a single sample in a study of T cells expressing NK-cell markers. Reanalyzing the 5' RACE reads, TCRdb keeps one entry per CDR3 protein, without DNA. Its table lists over 250,000 distinct CDR3 sequences. The sequencing sample was made of blood T cells: a sorted CD56 or NKG2C T cell subset, CD4+ or CD8+ T cells, or bulk PBMC T cells (not recorded which). The receptors stem from a woman between 18 and 70 years old in good health. Each CDR3 is given with its conserved first and last residue.

v_call: TRBV7-9
j_call: TRBJ2-5
cdr3_length: 14
cdr3_aa: CASSLAYQQETQYF

v_call: TRBV7-2
j_call: TRBJ2-5
cdr3_length: 17
cdr3_aa: CASSLGFSGGVGETQYF

v_call: TRBV7-6
j_call: TRBJ2-1
cdr3_length: 14
cdr3_aa: CASSFSRRDNEQFF

v_call: TRBV20-1
j_call: TRBJ1-6
cdr3_length: 15
cdr3_aa: CSARPQGVVISPLHF

v_call: TRBV12-3/TRBV12-4
j_call: TRBJ1-2
cdr3_length: 12
cdr3_aa: CAGLTYGYGYTF

v_call: TRBV12-3/TRBV12-4
j_call: TRBJ2-3
cdr3_length: 14
cdr3_aa: CASRSPPGTDTQYF

v_call: TRBV3-1
j_call: TRBJ2-1
cdr3_length: 15
cdr3_aa: CASSPSSGRLYEQFF

v_call: TRBV20-1
j_call: TRBJ2-2
cdr3_length: 13
cdr3_aa: CSARDQVGGELFF

v_call: TRBV9
j_call: TRBJ2-5
cdr3_length: 16
cdr3_aa: CASSVGAASKQETQYF

v_call: TRBV12-3/TRBV12-4
j_call: TRBJ1-1
cdr3_length: 14
cdr3_aa: CASRPEGSRTEAFF

v_call: TRBV5-1
j_call: TRBJ2-1
cdr3_length: 13
cdr3_aa: CASSLPSILEQFF

v_call: TRBV29-1
j_call: TRBJ2-1
cdr3_length: 11
cdr3_aa: CSVPRANEQFF

v_call: TRBV5-1
j_call: TRBJ1-1
cdr3_length: 15
cdr3_aa: CASSLGTGEFAEAFF

v_call: TRBV5-1
j_call: TRBJ2-3
cdr3_length: 13
cdr3_aa: CASSQGGSDTQYF

v_call: TRBV5-1
j_call: TRBJ2-5
cdr3_length: 15
cdr3_aa: CASSKPSGSGETQYF

v_call: TRBV12-3/TRBV12-4
j_call: TRBJ2-7
cdr3_length: 15
cdr3_aa: CASIGGEREAAEQYF

v_call: TRBV25-1
j_call: TRBJ1-1
cdr3_length: 12
cdr3_aa: CASLGTPGEAFF

v_call: TRBV6-5
j_call: TRBJ2-3
cdr3_length: 17
cdr3_aa: CASSLRRGLADTDTQYF

v_call: TRBV25-1
j_call: TRBJ2-3
cdr3_length: 16
cdr3_aa: CASAAPGSIPTDTQYF

v_call: TRBV20-1
j_call: TRBJ2-5
cdr3_length: 14
cdr3_aa: CSVLSREGMETQYF